This T cell receptor (beta chain) was retrieved from a study of shared clonotypes between healthy human individuals. Whole-study results and caveats: Naive CD4 clonotypes were shared across several donors at 4.5% to 6%.

Germline CDR1 and CDR2: ENHRY and SYGVKD. The CDR3 is made up of 15 amino acids. Trimming cost V 5 bases and J 1 base; bases outside gene matches: 7. Sequenced by immunoSEQ multiplex PCR; TCRdb stores in-frame clones only, minus some. This table holds more than 2 million clones, under 97% found once. Concerning this clone: What it binds is not known.

It was into CD45RA+ naive and CD45RA-negative memory subsets that the CD4+ cells were split. The V call is TRBV10-3, the J call TRBJ1-2; 7 bases map to TRBD1. Sequenced input: naive CD4+ T cells sorted from blood. Documented subset: CD45RA+ positively selected. This sequence originates from a man aged 18 to 35 in good health. CDR3 amino acids: CAISFRTGGNYGYTF. The CDR3 coding sequence is TGTGCCATCAGTTTCAGGACAGGAGGTAACTATGGCTACACCTTC.